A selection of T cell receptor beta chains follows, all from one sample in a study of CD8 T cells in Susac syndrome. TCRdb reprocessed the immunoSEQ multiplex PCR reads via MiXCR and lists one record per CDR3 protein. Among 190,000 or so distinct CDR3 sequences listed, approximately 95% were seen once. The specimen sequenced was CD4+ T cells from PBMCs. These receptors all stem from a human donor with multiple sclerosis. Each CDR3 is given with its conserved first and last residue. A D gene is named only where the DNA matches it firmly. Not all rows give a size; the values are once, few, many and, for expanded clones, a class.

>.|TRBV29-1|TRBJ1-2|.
CSLWTNYGYTF
TGCAGTCTATGGACTAACTATGGCTACACCTTC
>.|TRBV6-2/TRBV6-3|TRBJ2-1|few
CASSYPSGNNEQFF
TGTGCCAGCAGTTATCCTAGTGGAAACAATGAGCAGTTCTTC
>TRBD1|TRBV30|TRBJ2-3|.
CAWDRTGGFTDTQYF
TGTGCCTGGGACCGGACAGGGGGCTTTACAGATACGCAGTATTTT
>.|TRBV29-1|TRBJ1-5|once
CSVGDTRGEQPQHF
TGCAGCGTTGGTGACACCCGGGGGGAGCAGCCCCAGCATTTT
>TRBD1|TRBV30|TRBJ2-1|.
CAGSGTDYNEQFF
TGTGCCGGCTCCGGGACAGACTACAATGAGCAGTTCTTC
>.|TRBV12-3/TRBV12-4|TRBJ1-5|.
CASSLHPYQPQHF
TGTGCCAGCAGTTTACACCCCTATCAGCCCCAGCATTTT
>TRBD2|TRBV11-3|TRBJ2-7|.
CASSPSRGSDEQYF
TGTGCCAGCAGCCCCTCGCGGGGGTCTGACGAGCAGTACTTC
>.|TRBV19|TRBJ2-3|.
CASSVDPSVTQYF
TGTGCCAGCTCCGTGGACCCCTCGGTTACGCAGTATTTT
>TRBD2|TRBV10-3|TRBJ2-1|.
CAISPTSGGRISYNEQFF
TGTGCCATCAGTCCGACTAGCGGGGGCCGTATCTCCTACAATGAGCAGTTCTTC
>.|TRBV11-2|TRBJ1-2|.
CASSPDTSFRGYTF
TGTGCCAGCAGCCCGGACACCTCATTCCGTGGCTACACCTTC
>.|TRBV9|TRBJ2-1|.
CASSAGPLSYNEQFF
TGTGCCAGCAGCGCAGGGCCCCTCTCCTACAATGAGCAGTTCTTC
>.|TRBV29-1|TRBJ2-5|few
CSVWIGGTQYF
TGCAGCGTTTGGATAGGAGGGACCCAGTACTTC
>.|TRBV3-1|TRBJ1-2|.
CASSPGVTAPYTF
TGTGCCAGCAGCCCCGGGGTGACCGCCCCTTACACCTTC
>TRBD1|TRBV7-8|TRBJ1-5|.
CASSLGQLYSNQPQHF
TGTGCCAGCAGCCTGGGACAGTTATATAGCAATCAGCCCCAGCATTTT
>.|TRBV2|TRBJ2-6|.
CASSEDNSGANVLTF
TGTGCCAGCAGTGAGGACAACTCTGGGGCCAACGTCCTGACTTTC
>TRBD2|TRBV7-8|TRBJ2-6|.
CASSLGTILNSGANVLTF
TGTGCCAGCAGCTTGGGGACTATCTTAAACTCTGGGGCCAACGTCCTGACTTTC
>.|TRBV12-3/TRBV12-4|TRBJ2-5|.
CASSPASETQYF
TGTGCCAGCAGTCCCGCCTCAGAGACCCAGTACTTC
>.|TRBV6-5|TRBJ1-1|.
CASSYVAGTEAFF
TGTGCCAGCAGTTACGTGGCAGGGACTGAAGCTTTCTTT
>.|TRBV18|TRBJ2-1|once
CASSPTKGAYNEQFF
TGTGCCAGCTCACCTACAAAGGGGGCCTACAATGAGCAGTTCTTC
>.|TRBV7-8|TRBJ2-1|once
CASSPFSEQFF
TGTGCCAGCAGCCCCTTTAGTGAGCAGTTCTTC
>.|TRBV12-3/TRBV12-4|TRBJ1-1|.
CASSLYGGDTEAFF
TGTGCCAGCAGTTTATATGGGGGGGACACTGAAGCTTTCTTT
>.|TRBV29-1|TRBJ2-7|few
CSVEGSYEQYF
TGCAGCGTTGAGGGGTCCTACGAGCAGTACTTC
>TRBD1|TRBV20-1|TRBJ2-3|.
CSAVDRGSTDTQYF
TGCAGTGCTGTCGACAGGGGGAGCACAGATACGCAGTATTTT
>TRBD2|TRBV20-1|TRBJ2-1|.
CSASVGGSSYNEQFF
TGCAGTGCTAGTGTCGGGGGGAGCTCCTACAATGAGCAGTTCTTC
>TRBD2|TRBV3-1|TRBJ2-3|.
CASSPSSGGITDTQYF
TGTGCCAGCAGCCCCTCTAGCGGGGGAATAACAGATACGCAGTATTTT
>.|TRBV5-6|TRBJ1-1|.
CASSSGPRGNTEAFF
TGTGCCAGCAGCTCGGGCCCCCGGGGAAACACTGAAGCTTTCTTT
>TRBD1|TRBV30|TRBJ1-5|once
CAWGQGDDQPQHF
TGTGCCTGGGGACAGGGGGATGATCAGCCCCAGCATTTT
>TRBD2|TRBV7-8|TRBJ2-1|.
CASSWPGTSGGNEQFF
TGTGCCAGCAGCTGGCCTGGGACTAGCGGGGGGAATGAGCAGTTCTTC
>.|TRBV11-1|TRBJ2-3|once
CASSKRAFGDTQYF
TGTGCCAGCAGCAAACGGGCCTTCGGAGATACGCAGTATTTT